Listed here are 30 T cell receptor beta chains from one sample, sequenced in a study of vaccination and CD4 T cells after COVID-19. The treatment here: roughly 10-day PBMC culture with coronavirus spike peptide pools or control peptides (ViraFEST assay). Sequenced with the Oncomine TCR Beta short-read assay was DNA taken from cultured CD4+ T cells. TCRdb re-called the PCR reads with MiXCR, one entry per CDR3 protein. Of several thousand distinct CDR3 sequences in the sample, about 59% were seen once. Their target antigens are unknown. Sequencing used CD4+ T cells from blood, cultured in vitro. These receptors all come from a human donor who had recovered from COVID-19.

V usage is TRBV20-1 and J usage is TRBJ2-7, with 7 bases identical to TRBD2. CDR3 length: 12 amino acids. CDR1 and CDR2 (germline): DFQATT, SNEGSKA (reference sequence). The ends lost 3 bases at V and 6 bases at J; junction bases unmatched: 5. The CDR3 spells CSASAGRGEQYF. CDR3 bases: TGCAGTGCTAGTGCAGGGAGGGGCGAGCAGTACTTC.

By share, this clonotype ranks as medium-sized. This CDR3 reads CSATGAAPSFGYTF. CDR3 nucleotide sequence: TGCAGTGCCACTGGGGCGGCCCCCTCGTTTGGCTACACCTTC. The chain employs TRBV20-1 and TRBJ1-2; possibly TRBD1 for D (5 bases). V lost 6 bases to trimming and J lost 7 bases, with 21 bases between them. The CDR3 has 14 amino acids. Germline V CDR1 and CDR2: DFQATT, SNEGSKA (reference sequence).

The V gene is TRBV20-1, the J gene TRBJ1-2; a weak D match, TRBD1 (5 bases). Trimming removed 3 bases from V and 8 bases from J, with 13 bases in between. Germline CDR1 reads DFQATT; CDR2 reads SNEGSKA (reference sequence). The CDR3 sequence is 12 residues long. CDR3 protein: CSASEGMEGYTF. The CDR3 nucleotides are TGCAGTGCTAGTGAGGGGATGGAAGGCTACACCTTC.

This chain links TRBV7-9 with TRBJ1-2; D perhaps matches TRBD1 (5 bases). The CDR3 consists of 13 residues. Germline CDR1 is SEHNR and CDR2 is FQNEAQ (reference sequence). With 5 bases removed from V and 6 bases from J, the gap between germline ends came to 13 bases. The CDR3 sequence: CASSPHWGDGYTF. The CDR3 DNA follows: TGTGCCAGCAGCCCCCATTGGGGGGATGGCTACACCTTC.

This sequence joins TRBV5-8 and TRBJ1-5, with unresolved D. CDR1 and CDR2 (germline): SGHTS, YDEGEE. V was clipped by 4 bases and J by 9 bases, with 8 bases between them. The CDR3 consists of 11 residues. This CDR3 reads CASSPGGPQHF. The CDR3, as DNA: TGTGCCAGCAGCCCGGGTGGGCCCCAGCATTTT.

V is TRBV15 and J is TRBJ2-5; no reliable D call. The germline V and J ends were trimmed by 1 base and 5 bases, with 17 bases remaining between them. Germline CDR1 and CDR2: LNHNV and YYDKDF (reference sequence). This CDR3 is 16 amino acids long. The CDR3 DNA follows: TGTGCCACCAGCAGAGGAATTGCTCGTAGTGTTGAGACCCAGTACTTC. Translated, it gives CATSRGIARSVETQYF.

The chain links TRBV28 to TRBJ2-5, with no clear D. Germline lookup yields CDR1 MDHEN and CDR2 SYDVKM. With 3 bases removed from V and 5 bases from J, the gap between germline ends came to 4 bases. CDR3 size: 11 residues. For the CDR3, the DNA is TGTGCCAGCAGTTTTGGGGAGACCCAGTACTTC. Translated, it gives CASSFGETQYF.

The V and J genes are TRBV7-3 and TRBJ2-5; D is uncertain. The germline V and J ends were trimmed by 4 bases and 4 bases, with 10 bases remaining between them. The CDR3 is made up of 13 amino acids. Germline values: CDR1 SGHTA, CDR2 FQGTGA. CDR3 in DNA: TGTGCCAGCAGCTCCGGGCCTGGAGAGACCCAGTACTTC. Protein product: CASSSGPGETQYF.

CDR3 in amino acids: CASSLSEGYEQYF. CDR3 in DNA: TGTGCCAGCAGCTTAAGTGAGGGATACGAGCAGTACTTC. The J gene is TRBJ2-7, the V gene TRBV7-3, with D possibly TRBD2 on 5 matching bases. This CDR3 is built from 13 residues. V lost 1 base, J lost 4 bases, and 8 bases lay in between. Germline V CDR1 and CDR2: SGHTA, FQGTGA.

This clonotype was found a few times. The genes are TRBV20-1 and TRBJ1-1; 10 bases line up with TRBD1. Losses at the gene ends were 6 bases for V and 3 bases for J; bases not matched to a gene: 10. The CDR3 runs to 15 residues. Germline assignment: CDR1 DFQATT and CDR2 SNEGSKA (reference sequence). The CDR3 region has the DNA TGCAGTGCCCAGCCGACAGGGGGCTACGACACTGAAGCTTTCTTT. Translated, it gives CSAQPTGGYDTEAFF.

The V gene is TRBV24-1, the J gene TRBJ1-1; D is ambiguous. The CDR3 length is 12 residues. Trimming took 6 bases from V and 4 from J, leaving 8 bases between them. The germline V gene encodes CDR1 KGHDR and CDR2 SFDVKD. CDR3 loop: CATSRLGTEAFF. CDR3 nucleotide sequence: TGTGCCACCAGTAGGTTGGGCACTGAAGCTTTCTTT.

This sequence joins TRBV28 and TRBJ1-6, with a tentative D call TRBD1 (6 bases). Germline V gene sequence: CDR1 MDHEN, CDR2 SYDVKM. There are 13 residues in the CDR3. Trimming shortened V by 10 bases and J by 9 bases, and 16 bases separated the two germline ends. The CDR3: CATTGYSGSPLHF. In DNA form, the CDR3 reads TGTGCCACCACAGGGTATTCTGGTTCACCCCTCCACTTT.

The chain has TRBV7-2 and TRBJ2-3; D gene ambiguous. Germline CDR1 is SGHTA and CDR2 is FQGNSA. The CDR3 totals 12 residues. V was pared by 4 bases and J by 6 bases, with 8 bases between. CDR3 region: CASSSYGDTQYF. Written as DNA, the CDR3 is TGTGCCAGCAGCTCGTACGGGGATACGCAGTATTTT.

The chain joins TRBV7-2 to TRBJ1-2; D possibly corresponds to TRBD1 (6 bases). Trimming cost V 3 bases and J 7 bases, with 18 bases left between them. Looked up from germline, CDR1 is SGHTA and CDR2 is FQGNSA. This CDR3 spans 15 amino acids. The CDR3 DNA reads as TGTGCCAGCAGCTTGGGGGGCCCTTCCCCCCGTGGCTACACCTTC. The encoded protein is CASSLGGPSPRGYTF.

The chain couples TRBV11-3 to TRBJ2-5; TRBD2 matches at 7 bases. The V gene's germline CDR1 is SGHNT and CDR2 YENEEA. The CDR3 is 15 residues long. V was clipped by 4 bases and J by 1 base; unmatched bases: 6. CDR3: CASSSLADRQETQYF. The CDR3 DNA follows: TGTGCCAGCAGCTCGCTAGCGGATCGCCAAGAGACCCAGTACTTC. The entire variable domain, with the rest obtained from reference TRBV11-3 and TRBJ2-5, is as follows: EAGVVQSPRYKIIEKKQPVAFWCNPISGHNTLYWYLQNLGQGPELLIRYENEEAVDDSQLPKDRFSAERLKGVDSTLKIQPAELGDSAVYLCASSSLADRQETQYFGPGTRLLVL.

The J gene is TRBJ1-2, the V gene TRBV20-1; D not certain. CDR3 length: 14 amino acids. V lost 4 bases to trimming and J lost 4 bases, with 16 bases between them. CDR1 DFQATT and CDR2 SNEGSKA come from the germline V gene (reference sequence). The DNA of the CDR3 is TGCAGTGCTACCCCGGGCCTGGTGACCTATGGCTACACCTTC. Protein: CSATPGLVTYGYTF.

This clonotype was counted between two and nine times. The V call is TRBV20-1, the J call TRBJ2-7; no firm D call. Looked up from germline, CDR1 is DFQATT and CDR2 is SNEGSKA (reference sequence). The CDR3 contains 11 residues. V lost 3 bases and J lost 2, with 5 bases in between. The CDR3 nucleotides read TGCAGTGCTAGCGGAACCTACGAGCAGTACTTC. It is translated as CSASGTYEQYF.

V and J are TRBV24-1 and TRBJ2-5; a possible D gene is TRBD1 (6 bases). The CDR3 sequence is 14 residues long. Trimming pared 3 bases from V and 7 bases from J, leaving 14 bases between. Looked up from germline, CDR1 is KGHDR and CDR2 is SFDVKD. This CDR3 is CATSDPTGIRTQYF. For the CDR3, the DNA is TGTGCCACCAGTGATCCAACAGGGATACGGACCCAGTACTTC.

The CDR3 bases are TGCAGTGCGCCACAGGTAGAAAGGGTGGATACGCAGTATTTT. Translated, it gives CSAPQVERVDTQYF. The chain couples TRBV20-1 to TRBJ2-3, with D maybe TRBD1 (5 bases). The CDR3 runs 14 residues. Trimming left V 6 bases short and J 6 bases short, with 19 bases between. Germline V gene sequence: CDR1 DFQATT, CDR2 SNEGSKA (reference sequence).

CDR3 protein: CASSDPGLPYEQYF. CDR3 DNA: TGCGCCAGCAGTGACCCGGGACTCCCCTACGAGCAGTACTTC. This chain joins TRBV10-1 and TRBJ2-7; possible D gene TRBD2, 6 bases. Germline V CDR1 and CDR2: WNHNN, SYGVQD (reference sequence). Trimming shortened V by 3 bases and J by 2 bases, and 11 bases separated the two germline ends. The CDR3 has 14 amino acids.

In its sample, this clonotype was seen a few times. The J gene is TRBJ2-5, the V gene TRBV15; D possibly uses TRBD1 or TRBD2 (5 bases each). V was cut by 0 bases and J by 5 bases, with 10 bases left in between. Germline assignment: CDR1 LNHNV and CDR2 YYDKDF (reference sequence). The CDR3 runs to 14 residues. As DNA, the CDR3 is TGTGCCACCAGCAGAGATTCGGGGCGGGAGACCCAGTACTTC. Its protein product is CATSRDSGRETQYF.

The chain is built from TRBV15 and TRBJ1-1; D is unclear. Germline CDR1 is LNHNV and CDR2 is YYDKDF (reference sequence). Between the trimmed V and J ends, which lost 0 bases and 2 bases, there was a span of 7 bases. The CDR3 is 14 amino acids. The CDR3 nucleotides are TGTGCCACCAGCAGAGATTTGGCAAACACTGAAGCTTTCTTT. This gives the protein CATSRDLANTEAFF.

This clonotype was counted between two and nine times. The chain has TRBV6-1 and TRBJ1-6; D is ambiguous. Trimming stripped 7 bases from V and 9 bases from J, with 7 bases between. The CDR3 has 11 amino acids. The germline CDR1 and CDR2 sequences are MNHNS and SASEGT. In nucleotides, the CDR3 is TGTGCCAGCAAGGAAGGTTCACCCCTCCACTTT. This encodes CASKEGSPLHF.

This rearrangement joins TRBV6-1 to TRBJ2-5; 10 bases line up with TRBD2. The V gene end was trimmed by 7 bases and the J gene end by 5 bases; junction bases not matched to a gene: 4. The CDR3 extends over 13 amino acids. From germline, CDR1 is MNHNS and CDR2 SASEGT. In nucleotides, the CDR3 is TGTGCCAGCACCCCGGGACTAGCGGAGACCCAGTACTTC. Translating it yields CASTPGLAETQYF.

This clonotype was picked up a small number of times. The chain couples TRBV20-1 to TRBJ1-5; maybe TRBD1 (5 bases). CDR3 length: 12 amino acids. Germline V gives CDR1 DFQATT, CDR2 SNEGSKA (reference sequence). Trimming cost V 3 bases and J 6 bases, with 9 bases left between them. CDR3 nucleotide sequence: TGCAGTGCTAGGGCAGGGCTTCAGCCCCAGCATTTT. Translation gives CSARAGLQPQHF.

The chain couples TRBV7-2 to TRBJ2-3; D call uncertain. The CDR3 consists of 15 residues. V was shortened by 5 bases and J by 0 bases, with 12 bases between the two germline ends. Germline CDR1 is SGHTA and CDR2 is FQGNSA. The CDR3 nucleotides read TGTGCCAGCAGCCCCGAGTATACTAGCACAGATACGCAGTATTTT. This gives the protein CASSPEYTSTDTQYF.

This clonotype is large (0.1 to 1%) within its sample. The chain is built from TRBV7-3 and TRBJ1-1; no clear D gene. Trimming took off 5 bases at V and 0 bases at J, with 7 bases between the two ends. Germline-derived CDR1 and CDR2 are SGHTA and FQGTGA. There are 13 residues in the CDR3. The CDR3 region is CASSPYLNTEAFF. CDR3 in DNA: TGTGCCAGCAGCCCCTATTTGAACACTGAAGCTTTCTTT.

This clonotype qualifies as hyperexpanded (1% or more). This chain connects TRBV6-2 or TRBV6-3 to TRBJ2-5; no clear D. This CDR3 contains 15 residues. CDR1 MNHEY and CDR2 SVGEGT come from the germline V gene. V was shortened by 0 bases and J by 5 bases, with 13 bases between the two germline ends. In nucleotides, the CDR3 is TGTGCCAGCAGTTACTCGGCAGCGCTAATGGAGACCCAGTACTTC. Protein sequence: CASSYSAALMETQYF.

The CDR3 DNA is TGTGCCAGCAGTCCCCTGACGGGGGTTTCCTACGAGCAGTACTTC. Amino acid sequence: CASSPLTGVSYEQYF. The rearrangement joins TRBV27 to TRBJ2-7, with D maybe TRBD2 (6 bases). CDR1 is MNHEY, CDR2 SMNVEV, per germline (reference sequence). With 5 bases removed from V and 1 base from J, the gap between germline ends came to 15 bases. The CDR3 covers 15 residues.

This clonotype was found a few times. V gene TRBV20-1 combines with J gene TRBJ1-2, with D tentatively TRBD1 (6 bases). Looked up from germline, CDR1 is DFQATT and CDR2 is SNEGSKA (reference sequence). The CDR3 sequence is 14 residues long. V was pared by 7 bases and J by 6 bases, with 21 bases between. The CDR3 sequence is CSERGAGVTNGYTF. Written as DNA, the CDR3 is TGCAGTGAACGGGGGGCAGGGGTTACCAATGGCTACACCTTC.